These 30 T cell receptor beta chains share one sample of origin, sequenced in a study of T-cell memory formation after mild COVID-19 (dated by TCRdb to the early 2020s). The library was made by 5' RACE. The run used an Illumina NovaSeq 6000. The public reads were reanalyzed by TCRdb: fastp trimming at Q25, MiXCR alignment, in-frame beta chains only. Each CDR3 protein appears once, grouped with its most common genes and DNA. This sample gives under 300,000 distinct CDR3 sequences in total; roughly 8.2% of them show up just once. The biggest ten clones account for roughly 23% of the sample. Material for sequencing was PBMCs or a T cell subset sorted from them (not recorded which). These receptors originate from a man between 18 and 29 years old who had mild COVID-19 (a few samples of this study predate the infection). The sample titles of this study are shuffled in the database, so cell type and time point are left out; the donor was told from shared clones.

This clonotype turned up a few times. The chain recombines TRBV12-3 or TRBV12-4 with TRBJ1-2; D unresolved. CDR3 size: 14 residues. V lost 6 bases and J 6 bases, leaving 17 bases between the germline ends. DNA of the CDR3: TGTGCCAGCAGCTTGAGGCACCAGATGAATGGCTACACCTTC. It translates to CASSLRHQMNGYTF.

This clonotype showed up many times. The gene calls are TRBV5-1 and TRBJ2-3; TRBD2 aligns across 11 bases. The CDR3 has 14 amino acids. The germline CDR1 and CDR2 sequences are SGHRS and YFSETQ. The V gene end was trimmed by 4 bases and the J gene end by 5 bases; junction bases not matched to a gene: 3. The CDR3 reads CASSLGLAGDTQYF. CDR3 bases: TGCGCCAGCAGCCTAGGACTAGCGGGAGATACGCAGTATTTT.

This chain connects TRBV6-1 to TRBJ1-6; D unresolved. The V gene lost 0 bases and the J gene lost 9 bases, with 9 bases spanning the gap. Germline CDR1 and CDR2: MNHNS and SASEGT. This CDR3 spans 14 amino acids. This CDR3 is CASSEAGIGSPLHF. The DNA for the CDR3 is TGTGCCAGCAGTGAAGCAGGGATAGGTTCACCCCTCCACTTT.

The rearrangement uses TRBV6-6 and TRBJ1-5; D unresolved. CDR3 size: 13 residues. Germline loops: CDR1 MNHNY, CDR2 SVGAGI (reference sequence). The ends were cut back, 8 bases at V and 4 bases at J, with 12 bases in the middle. CDR3 sequence (DNA): TGTGCCAGCCTTGGACCGACTAATCAGCCCCAGCATTTT. Its translation is CASLGPTNQPQHF.

Many counts were recorded for this clonotype. This chain connects TRBV20-1 to TRBJ2-3; the D gene is possibly TRBD1 (5 bases). This CDR3 comprises 14 residues. Germline CDR1 reads DFQATT; CDR2 reads SNEGSKA (reference sequence). The V end was cut by 5 bases, the J end by 1 base, with 13 bases between. Written as DNA, the CDR3 is TGCAGTGCTGATCCCCAGGGCCGCACAGATACGCAGTATTTT. As protein: CSADPQGRTDTQYF.

In its sample, this clonotype was seen many times. The chain couples TRBV12-3 or TRBV12-4 to TRBJ2-5; TRBD1 or TRBD2 may be the D gene (6 bases each). CDR3 length: 14 amino acids. Deletions cut 5 bases from V and 4 bases from J, with 14 bases between. CDR3 bases: TGTGCCAGCAGTCCTTTCAGGGGAGGAGAGACCCAGTACTTC. Translation: CASSPFRGGETQYF.

The sample holds a few counts of this clonotype. The chain couples TRBV29-1 to TRBJ2-7, with 10 bases fitting TRBD1. This CDR3 region has 14 residues. J lost 7 bases, V lost 4 bases, and 10 bases had no gene match. Germline V CDR1 and CDR2: SQVTM, ANQGSEA. The CDR3 nucleotides are TGCAGCGTTGGACAGGGGGCGAGTACTACGGAGCAGTACTTC. Its translation: CSVGQGASTTEQYF.

This clonotype was detected ten times or more. The genes are TRBV12-3 or TRBV12-4 and TRBJ1-1; no firm D call. The CDR3 length is 14 residues. The V gene lost 5 bases and the J gene lost 1 base, with 11 bases spanning the gap. The CDR3 DNA follows: TGTGCCAGCAGTACCAGCGGCGAGAACACTGAAGCTTTCTTT. It is translated as CASSTSGENTEAFF.

This clonotype was counted only a few times. The gene calls are TRBV7-2 and TRBJ1-2; the match to TRBD1 covers 8 bases. Germline CDR1 reads SGHTA; CDR2 reads FQGNSA. The CDR3 has 15 residues. Unmatched junction bases numbered 5, after V lost 4 bases and J lost 1 base. The DNA of the CDR3 is TGTGCCAGCAGCTCAGGACAGGGCCGTAACTATGGCTACACCTTC. It translates to CASSSGQGRNYGYTF.

In its sample, this clonotype was seen a few times. The chain joins TRBV4-2 to TRBJ1-3; perhaps TRBD1 as D (6 bases). The V end was cut by 4 bases, the J end by 4 bases, with 11 bases between. This CDR3 spans 14 amino acids. Per germline, CDR1 LGHNA and CDR2 YNFKEQ. The CDR3 nucleotides are TGTGCCAGCAGCCGCGAGGGGGTCGGAAACACCATATATTTT. Protein sequence: CASSREGVGNTIYF.

The chain couples TRBV5-1 to TRBJ2-5; the D gene is possibly TRBD2 (5 bases). Germline V gene lookup returns CDR1 SGHRS and CDR2 YFSETQ. The V end was cut by 4 bases, the J end by 0 bases, with 10 bases between. The CDR3 spans 14 residues. CDR3 DNA: TGCGCCAGCAGCCCGTCGGGGTACCAAGAGACCCAGTACTTC. This codes for CASSPSGYQETQYF.

The CDR3 DNA reads as TGCGCCAGCAGCAGGGGGTATGACTCCGGGGAGCTGTTTTTT. Translated: CASSRGYDSGELFF. The rearrangement joins TRBV5-1 to TRBJ2-2, with D perhaps matching TRBD1 (6 bases). V was trimmed by 4 bases and J by 6 bases, leaving 13 bases between them. The CDR3 is 14 residues long. CDR1 SGHRS and CDR2 YFSETQ come from the germline V gene.

The chain recombines TRBV6-5 with TRBJ2-1, with D perhaps TRBD2 (5 bases). V lost 2 bases to trimming and J lost 0 bases, with 14 bases between them. Germline CDR1 and CDR2: MNHEY and SVGAGI. The length of the CDR3 is 17 residues. CDR3 loop: CASSYLSRGSSYNEQFF. CDR3 nucleotide sequence: TGTGCCAGCAGTTACCTCTCGAGAGGGAGCTCCTACAATGAGCAGTTCTTC.

In its sample, this clonotype was seen many times. V usage is TRBV7-2 and J usage is TRBJ2-1; D possibly matches TRBD1 or TRBD2 (6 bases each). V was clipped by 4 bases and J by 6 bases, with 13 bases between them. Germline CDR1 reads SGHTA; CDR2 reads FQGNSA. The CDR3 has 14 residues. The CDR3 spells CASSSSRGRNEQFF. For the CDR3, the DNA is TGTGCCAGCAGCTCATCCCGGGGGCGCAATGAGCAGTTCTTC.

J is TRBJ2-2 and V is TRBV11-2; 9 nucleotides align to TRBD1. This CDR3 has 16 residues. Looked up from germline, CDR1 is SGHAT and CDR2 is FQNNGV. V trimming: 4 bases; J trimming: 5 bases; junction bases outside the gene matches: 8. DNA of the CDR3: TGTGCCAGCAGCTCATACAGGGGGCCAAGGACCGGGGAGCTGTTTTTT. This gives the protein CASSSYRGPRTGELFF.

V usage is TRBV7-2 and J usage is TRBJ2-7; D perhaps matches TRBD2 (6 bases). Germline values: CDR1 SGHTA, CDR2 FQGNSA. CDR3 length: 15 residues. With 2 bases removed from V and 2 bases from J, the gap between germline ends came to 13 bases. The CDR3 loop is CASSLTSLHAYEQYF. DNA of the CDR3: TGTGCCAGCAGCTTAACTAGCCTTCATGCCTACGAGCAGTACTTC. Filled out from reference TRBV7-2 and TRBJ2-7, the complete variable domain reads GAGVSQSPSNKVTEKGKDVELRCDPISGHTALYWYRQSLGQGLEFLIYFQGNSAPDKSGLPSDRFSAERTGGSVSTLTIQRTQQEDSAVYLCASSLTSLHAYEQYFGPGTRLTVT.

This clonotype was detected a few times. The rearrangement uses TRBV18 and TRBJ2-1; D possibly uses TRBD1 or TRBD2 (5 bases each). V was cut by 3 bases and J by 14 bases, with 17 bases left in between. The CDR3 runs to 13 residues. The germline V gene encodes CDR1 KGHSH and CDR2 LQKENI. The CDR3 DNA reads TGTGCCAGCTCACCCAGATATGGGACCGCCGAGTTCTTC. Encoded protein: CASSPRYGTAEFF.

This clonotype was seen only a few times. The genes are TRBV7-2 and TRBJ2-4; tentative D call: TRBD2 (6 bases). Germline V gives CDR1 SGHTA, CDR2 FQGNSA. The ends were cut back, 6 bases at V and 5 bases at J, with 14 bases in the middle. The CDR3 is 14 residues long. CDR3 loop: CASSNRDFQNIQYF. The CDR3, as DNA: TGTGCCAGCAGTAACCGGGACTTCCAAAACATTCAGTACTTC.

The rearrangement uses TRBV20-1 and TRBJ1-4; TRBD1 matches 9 bases. The J segment lost 5 bases and the V segment lost 4 bases, leaving 2 bases of the junction unmatched. CDR3 length: 13 amino acids. Germline V CDR1 and CDR2: DFQATT, SNEGSKA (reference sequence). CDR3 protein: CSAKGQGNEKLFF. CDR3 coding DNA: TGCAGTGCTAAGGGACAGGGAAATGAAAAACTGTTTTTT.

This clonotype was counted ten times or more. Mismatch with germline at one junction end may stem from a read error. This sequence joins TRBV7-3 and TRBJ2-2; a possible D gene is TRBD2 (5 bases). This CDR3 has 14 amino acids. From germline, CDR1 is SGHTA and CDR2 FQGTGA. CDR3 in amino acids: CASSLTASGGELFF. Written as DNA, the CDR3 is TGTGCCAGCAGCCTAACTGCTTCGGGAGGGGAGCTGTTTTTT.

The genes are TRBV7-2 and TRBJ2-1, with D unresolved. The germline V gene has CDR1 SGHTA and CDR2 FQGNSA. The CDR3 contains 14 residues. Between the trimmed V and J ends, which lost 1 base and 7 bases, there was a span of 11 bases. CDR3 residues: CASSLVQGQNEQFF. Written as DNA, the CDR3 is TGTGCCAGCAGCTTAGTTCAAGGGCAAAATGAGCAGTTCTTC.

The CDR3: CASSVAWGGGYEQFF. The CDR3 nucleotides read TGTGCCAGCAGCGTAGCTTGGGGGGGAGGATATGAGCAGTTCTTC. The J gene is TRBJ2-1, the V gene TRBV9; 7 bases fit TRBD2. CDR1 and CDR2 (germline): SGDLS, YYNGEE. The CDR3 is 15 amino acids. J lost 8 bases, V lost 0 bases, and 8 bases had no gene match.

This clonotype has more than one count but fewer than ten. The chain couples TRBV20-1 to TRBJ1-5; D perhaps matches TRBD1 (6 bases). The CDR3 has 14 amino acids. The germline gives CDR1 DFQATT, CDR2 SNEGSKA (reference sequence). Deletions cut 6 bases from V and 7 bases from J, with 19 bases between. The CDR3 DNA follows: TGCAGTGCCAAACCATTCAGGGGTGGACAGCCCCAGCATTTT. Its translation is CSAKPFRGGQPQHF.

This clonotype was detected ten times or more. The rearrangement uses TRBV12-3 or TRBV12-4 and TRBJ2-7; 7 bases agree with TRBD2. The CDR3 has 13 amino acids. After removal of 6 bases from V and 3 bases from J, the junction contained 5 bases not matched to a gene. As DNA, the CDR3 is TGTGCCAGCAGCCGGGACTATCTCTACGAGCAGTACTTC. As protein: CASSRDYLYEQYF.

The genes are TRBV12-3 or TRBV12-4 and TRBJ1-2, with 7 bases matching TRBD1. V lost 6 bases and J lost 6; bases outside the gene matches: 4. There are 12 residues in the CDR3. The DNA of the CDR3 is TGTGCCAGCAGGACAGGGTTGGATGGCTACACCTTC. Translation gives CASRTGLDGYTF.

This clonotype was found a few times. In DNA, the CDR3 is TGTGCCAGCAGCTTAGAAGGCCGATTAGAGACCCAGTACTTC. Protein: CASSLEGRLETQYF. The rearrangement uses TRBV7-9 and TRBJ2-5; unclear D gene. V gave up 1 base and J gave up 4 bases, with 10 bases separating them. The CDR3 has 14 amino acids. CDR1 and CDR2 (germline): SEHNR, FQNEAQ (reference sequence).

This clonotype was counted a few times. The V gene is TRBV7-9, the J gene TRBJ2-2; a weak D match, TRBD2 (5 bases). Germline loops: CDR1 SEHNR, CDR2 FQNEAQ (reference sequence). V dropped 8 bases and J dropped 6 bases, with 7 bases sitting between them. The CDR3 spans 11 residues. The CDR3 sequence: CASRGSGELFF. DNA for the CDR3: TGTGCCAGCCGAGGGTCCGGGGAGCTGTTTTTT. Together with reference TRBV7-9 and TRBJ2-2, the CDR3 gives the full variable domain: DTGVSQNPRHKITKRGQNVTFRCDPISEHNRLYWYRQTLGQGPEFLTYFQNEAQLEKSRLLSDRFSAERPKGSFSTLEIQRTEQGDSAMYLCASRGSGELFFGEGSRLTVL.

This clonotype was counted a few times. V usage is TRBV9 and J usage is TRBJ2-5, with 9 bases identical to TRBD2. The CDR3 extends over 14 amino acids. V shed 0 bases and J 9 bases; nucleotides not matched to a gene: 6. In germline, CDR1 is SGDLS, CDR2 YYNGEE. CDR3: CASSVELAGTAQYF. The CDR3 DNA sequence: TGTGCCAGCAGCGTAGAGCTAGCGGGAACGGCCCAGTACTTC.

In its sample, this clonotype was seen many times. CDR3 amino acids: CASSLDAERQPQHF. The CDR3 nucleotides read TGCGCCAGCAGCTTGGATGCCGAAAGGCAGCCCCAGCATTTT. The chain combines TRBV5-1 with TRBJ1-5; D gene uncertain. Germline CDR1 is SGHRS and CDR2 is YFSETQ. The length of the CDR3 is 14 residues. V was pared by 0 bases and J by 7 bases, with 11 bases between.

This clonotype was detected ten times or more. The rearrangement links TRBV5-5 to TRBJ2-3, with 7 bases lining up with TRBD1. The V segment lost 4 bases and the J segment 2 bases; nucleotides outside the gene matches: 7. The CDR3 runs to 15 residues. Per germline, CDR1 SGHKS and CDR2 YYEKEE (reference sequence). DNA of the CDR3: TGTGCCAGCAGCGCAACAGGGGCGCTCACAGATACGCAGTATTTT. This encodes CASSATGALTDTQYF.